A single sample is the source of the 16 T cell receptor beta chains below, sequenced in a study of PD-L1 blockade in urothelial cancer (dated by TCRdb to about 2017). Libraries were made using the immunoSEQ multiplex PCR assay. TCRdb stores this immuneACCESS table with in-frame sequences only. Part of the clones is absent; in the studies checked, under half of the shortfall reflects unresolved V genes, and no reason is known for the rest. In this sample the table shows 80,000 to 130,000 clones, roughly nine tenths of which occur a single time. The ten largest clones capture around 0.92% of the sample. This material consisted of PBMCs, taken around atezolizumab (anti-PD-L1) treatment. These receptors were obtained from a woman older than 75 with urothelial cancer.

The chain is built from TRBV2 and TRBJ2-7; 9 bases are shared with TRBD2. The V gene's germline CDR1 is SNHLY and CDR2 FYNNEI. The CDR3 has 15 residues. V trimming: 5 bases; J trimming: 1 base; junction bases outside the gene matches: 6. DNA of the CDR3: TGTGCCAGCAGTCGTAGACTAGCGGAGTCCTACGAGCAGTACTTC. Translated: CASSRRLAESYEQYF. Supplemented by reference TRBV2 and TRBJ2-7, the full variable domain reads EPEVTQTPSHQVTQMGQEVILRCVPISNHLYFYWYRQILGQKVEFLVSFYNNEISEKSEIFDDQFSVERPDGSNFTLKIRSTKLEDSAMYFCASSRRLAESYEQYFGPGTRLTVT.

J is TRBJ2-1 and V is TRBV19; a possible D gene is TRBD1 (6 bases). V lost 6 bases and J lost 0, with 9 bases in between. The germline V gene has CDR1 LNHDA and CDR2 SQIVND (reference sequence). The CDR3 sequence is 14 residues long. CDR3: CASRTGPSYNEQFF. CDR3 DNA: TGTGCCAGTAGGACAGGACCCTCCTACAATGAGCAGTTCTTC.

The genes are TRBV4-2 and TRBJ1-2; 11 positions match TRBD1. This CDR3 spans 15 amino acids. CDR1 and CDR2 (germline): LGHNA, YNFKEQ. After removal of 1 base from V and 5 bases from J, the junction contained 3 bases not matched to a gene. The CDR3 DNA follows: TGTGCCAGCAGCCAAGGGACAGGGGGCGCATATGGCTACACCTTC. This encodes CASSQGTGGAYGYTF.

This clone was seen only once. The chain links TRBV9 to TRBJ1-4, with 9 bases aligning to TRBD1. The CDR3 is 17 amino acids. The trim removed 3 bases at V and 6 bases at J, leaving 12 bases unmatched. Germline CDR1 reads SGDLS; CDR2 reads YYNGEE. The CDR3 nucleotides read TGTGCCAGCAGCGCACCCCGGGGGGACAGGGTCGATGAAAAACTGTTTTTT. It specifies CASSAPRGDRVDEKLFF. Filled out from reference TRBV9 and TRBJ1-4, the complete variable domain reads DSGVTQTPKHLITATGQRVTLRCSPRSGDLSVYWYQQSLDQGLQFLIQYYNGEERAKGNILERFSAQQFPDLHSELNLSSLELGDSALYFCASSAPRGDRVDEKLFFGSGTQLSVL.

CDR3 bases: TGTGCCAGCAGCGCAGCGGTTTGGGACGGGACAGGGGCTGGAAACACCATATATTTT. It yields the protein CASSAAVWDGTGAGNTIYF. V gene TRBV9 combines with J gene TRBJ1-3; 10 bases agree with TRBD1. Germline V gene data show CDR1 as SGDLS and CDR2 as YYNGEE. The CDR3 runs to 19 residues. With V trimmed by 3 bases and J by 2 bases, 14 bases remained unmatched.

The rearrangement links TRBV4-2 to TRBJ1-5; D unresolved. CDR3 length: 16 residues. Germline assignment: CDR1 LGHNA and CDR2 YNFKEQ. V was shortened by 0 bases and J by 0 bases, with 9 bases between the two germline ends. CDR3 sequence reads: CASSQEPRFSNQPQHF. The CDR3 DNA reads TGTGCCAGCAGCCAAGAGCCCAGGTTTAGCAATCAGCCCCAGCATTTT.

V and J are TRBV9 and TRBJ2-7; D is perhaps TRBD1 (5 bases). V lost 4 bases to trimming and J lost 2 bases, with 10 bases between them. CDR1 and CDR2 from the germline V gene are SGDLS and YYNGEE. The CDR3 is 13 residues long. This CDR3 reads CASSPQDAYEQYF. The CDR3 DNA follows: TGTGCCAGCAGCCCACAGGACGCCTACGAGCAGTACTTC.

The genes are TRBV14 and TRBJ2-5, with TRBD1 identical over 7 bases. Germline assignment: CDR1 SGHDN and CDR2 FVKESK. This CDR3 region has 15 residues. With V trimmed by 3 bases and J by 5 bases, 9 bases remained unmatched. The CDR3 DNA sequence: TGTGCCAGCAGCCAGGACAGGTCCCATCGGGAGACCCAGTACTTC. Translated, it gives CASSQDRSHRETQYF. Complete variable domain (other parts from reference TRBV14 and TRBJ2-5): EAGVTQFPSHSVIEKGQTVTLRCDPISGHDNLYWYRRVMGKEIKFLLHFVKESKQDESGMPNNRFLAERTGGTYSTLKVQPAELEDSGVYFCASSQDRSHRETQYFGPGTRLLVL.

This clone was seen a few times. The rearrangement joins TRBV28 to TRBJ1-5, with 10 bases that match TRBD1. Germline V gene lookup returns CDR1 MDHEN and CDR2 SYDVKM. The CDR3 has 17 residues. Trimming removed 6 bases from V and 2 bases from J; junction bases left unmatched: 10. The CDR3 reads CASSKGQGIGGNQPQHF. In nucleotides, the CDR3 is TGTGCCAGCAGCAAGGGACAGGGGATAGGTGGCAATCAGCCCCAGCATTTT.

The rearrangement links TRBV5-6 to TRBJ1-5; D unclear. Trimming removed 4 bases at V and 3 bases at J, with 11 bases between. Germline V gives CDR1 SGHDT, CDR2 YYEEEE. The CDR3 is 14 amino acids. CDR3 region: CASSRRGFNQPQHF. The CDR3 nucleotides are TGTGCCAGCAGCCGAAGAGGGTTCAATCAGCCCCAGCATTTT.

The chain joins TRBV6-1 to TRBJ1-3; D not resolved. This CDR3 is built from 15 residues. V dropped 5 bases and J dropped 1 base, with 12 bases sitting between them. CDR1 is MNHNS and CDR2 is SASEGT in the germline V gene. CDR3 nucleotides: TGTGCCAGCAGTTCTCACATGACATCTGGAAACACCATATATTTT. It translates to CASSSHMTSGNTIYF.

V usage is TRBV7-6 and J usage is TRBJ2-7; 12 bases fit TRBD1. Trimming cost V 1 base and J 6 bases; bases outside gene matches: 4. The CDR3 runs 15 residues. In germline, CDR1 is SGHVS, CDR2 FNYEAQ. The CDR3 region is CASSLGGQGAGEQYF. CDR3 nucleotides: TGTGCCAGCAGCTTAGGGGGACAGGGGGCGGGCGAGCAGTACTTC.

This clone showed up just once. The chain recombines TRBV5-1 with TRBJ1-5; 7 positions match TRBD1. Germline lookup yields CDR1 SGHRS and CDR2 YFSETQ. This CDR3 contains 14 residues. The J segment lost 5 bases and the V segment lost 4 bases, leaving 6 bases of the junction unmatched. The CDR3 spells CASSPGTADQPQHF. DNA of the CDR3: TGCGCCAGCAGCCCTGGGACAGCCGATCAGCCCCAGCATTTT.

The rearrangement joins TRBV5-1 to TRBJ2-1; perhaps TRBD1 as D (5 bases). The V end lost 4 bases, the J end lost 3 bases, and 11 bases lay between the germline ends. Germline assignment: CDR1 SGHRS and CDR2 YFSETQ. CDR3 length equals 14 residues. The CDR3: CASSLGLGYNEQFF. DNA of the CDR3: TGCGCCAGCAGCCTGGGGCTAGGCTACAATGAGCAGTTCTTC. Drawing the rest from reference TRBV5-1 and TRBJ2-1, the complete variable domain is KAGVTQTPRYLIKTRGQQVTLSCSPISGHRSVSWYQQTPGQGLQFLFEYFSETQRNKGNFPGRFSGRQFSNSRSEMNVSTLELGDSALYLCASSLGLGYNEQFFGPGTRLTVL.

The chain is built from TRBV21-1 and TRBJ2-7; TRBD1 reflects the table's D call only, with no check against the DNA. TRBV21-1 is deemed a pseudogene. The CDR3 is 16 residues long. The CDR3 coding sequence is TGTGCCAGCAGCAAACCCAGACAGGGGTCCCCCTACGAGCAGTACTTC. Its translation: CASSKPRQGSPYEQYF.

The CDR3 protein is CASSLLATDTQYF. CDR3 DNA sequence: TGTGCCAGCAGTTTACTAGCAACAGATACGCAGTATTTT. The chain combines TRBV27 with TRBJ2-3; D is perhaps TRBD2 (5 bases). CDR3 length: 13 residues. Germline values: CDR1 MNHEY, CDR2 SMNVEV (reference sequence). V shed 2 bases and J shed 3 bases, with 6 bases lying between them.